A selection of T cell receptor beta chains follows, all from one sample in a study of blood T cell repertoires in COVID-19. The repertoire was sequenced with immunoSEQ multiplex PCR; TCRdb's copy has only in-frame clones and lacks some. The data hold some 130,000 clones, with about nine tenths observed a single time. Input material: peripheral blood. The receptors shown here come from a man in his forties or fifties with acute or convalescent COVID-19. The CDR3 runs from the conserved cysteine through the conserved F or W. D genes are given only for firm matches. For some rows the clone size is stated as once, few or many, or as a class when expanded; others skip it.

D | J | V | size | DNA | CDR3
- | TRBJ1-2 | TRBV3-1/TRBV3-2 | - | TGTGCCAGCAGCCAGGGCCGAGGCTACACCTTC | CASSQGRGYTF
- | TRBJ2-1 | TRBV7-2 | once | TGTGCCAGCAGCTTAACTGGCTACAATGAGCAGTTCTTC | CASSLTGYNEQFF
TRBD1 | TRBJ1-2 | TRBV20-1 | - | TGCAGTGCTAGTGGGTCCCCTCGACAGGGAACCTATGGCTACACCTTC | CSASGSPRQGTYGYTF
- | TRBJ1-5 | TRBV7-2 | - | TGTGCCAGCAGCGTATCCAGGGGAAATCAGCCCCAGCATTTT | CASSVSRGNQPQHF
- | TRBJ1-1 | TRBV20-1 | once | TGCAGTGCTAGTCCAGGGGCCACTGAAGCTTTCTTT | CSASPGATEAFF
- | TRBJ1-4 | TRBV5-1 | - | TGCGCCAGCAGCTTGGTGGGCAGGGAAGGGGAAAAACTGTTTTTT | CASSLVGREGEKLFF
TRBD2 | TRBJ2-5 | TRBV19 | - | TGTGCCAGTAGTATAGAATTGTTGTCTAGCGGCCAAGAGACCCAGTACTTC | CASSIELLSSGQETQYF
TRBD2 | TRBJ2-7 | TRBV7-2 | - | TGTGCCAGCAGCCCCTTAGCGGGAGGGCCGTCTCAGTACTTC | CASSPLAGGPSQYF
- | TRBJ2-1 | TRBV5-1 | - | TGCGCCAGCAGCTTGGTTGGGGGCCGGTACAATGAGCAGTTCTTC | CASSLVGGRYNEQFF
- | TRBJ1-5 | TRBV9 | - | TGTGCCAGCAGCGAGGGGGGGCCCCAGCCCCAGCATTTT | CASSEGGPQPQHF
- | TRBJ1-1 | TRBV5-4 | - | TGTGCCAGCAGCCTCGACGGAGGGCGCGGGAACACTGAAGCTTTCTTT | CASSLDGGRGNTEAFF
- | TRBJ1-3 | TRBV19 | - | TGTGCCAGTCTTTCCGACAGGTGGATGGGAAACACCATATATTTT | CASLSDRWMGNTIYF
TRBD1 | TRBJ1-1 | TRBV28 | - | TGTGCCAGCAGTTATTACAGGGGTCTGAACACTGAAGCTTTCTTT | CASSYYRGLNTEAFF
- | TRBJ1-3 | TRBV14 | - | TGTGCCAGCAGCCTATCAAACACCATATATTTT | CASSLSNTIYF
- | TRBJ1-6 | TRBV5-1 | few | TGCGCCAGCAGCGTGGAGGGGCTCGAGGCCCTCCACTTT | CASSVEGLEALHF
- | TRBJ1-3 | TRBV27 | - | TGTGCCAGCCGGGGACACAGCTCTGGAAACACCATATATTTT | CASRGHSSGNTIYF